This entry concerns a single T cell receptor beta chain. Its antigen is unknown. Repertoires were generated with immunoSEQ multiplex PCR, while TCRdb's copy carries only in-frame clones and drops some. The table records about 47,000 clones, 80% to 90% of them present only once. Trimming shortened V by 0 bases and J by 7 bases, and 6 bases separated the two germline ends. Germline V gene data show CDR1 as MGHRA and CDR2 as YSYEKL. There are 13 residues in the CDR3. The entry originates in a study of OX40 agonist ivuxolimab in advanced cancers. Study-wide context: Patients were dosed intravenously with ivuxolimab at 0.01 to 10 mg/kg every 2 weeks. Patients treated during dose escalation were battling hepatocellular carcinoma, melanoma, renal cell or head and neck cancer.

Regarding the study as a whole: At 0.1 to 3.0 mg/kg and by week 6, CD4+ and CD8+ T cells in the blood had expanded clonally.

A history of autoimmune disease or systemic immunosuppression excluded patients. The chain couples TRBV4-1 to TRBJ2-2; D is ambiguous. This receptor was taken from an adult with an advanced solid tumor such as melanoma, head and neck, liver or kidney cancer. Sequencing was performed on CD4+ or CD8+ T cells sorted from blood, taken in a trial of the OX40 agonist ivuxolimab. This CDR3 reads CASSQDLDGELFF. The DNA of the CDR3 is TGCGCCAGCAGCCAAGATTTGGACGGGGAGCTGTTTTTT.